In its sample, the clone carrying this T cell receptor beta chain was seen once. Its antigen is still unknown. Sequencing was performed with immunoSEQ multiplex PCR; in TCRdb, only in-frame clones are kept and a portion is missing. The table includes 80,000 to 100,000 clones, around 94% detected once. This sample stems from a study of OX40 agonist ivuxolimab in advanced cancers. Study-wide context: Patients with hepatocellular carcinoma, melanoma, renal cell or head and neck cancer made up the dose-escalation patients. Those enrolled were 82.7% male, with a mean age of 60 years and ages from about 20 to 90. Points from the study as a whole: Both CD4+ and CD8+ T cell populations in blood had undergone clonal expansion by week 6 at 0.1 to 3.0 mg/kg. Determination of antigen specificity was not performed for the expanded peripheral T cells.

Germline assignment: CDR1 SQVTM and CDR2 ANQGSEA. Trimming removed 2 bases from V and 6 bases from J; junction bases left unmatched: 8. This CDR3 region has 14 residues. The sequencing here drew on CD4+ or CD8+ T cells sorted from blood, taken in a trial of the OX40 agonist ivuxolimab. This chain uses TRBV29-1 with TRBJ1-2; 8 bases line up with TRBD1. The clonotype comes from an adult with an advanced solid tumor such as melanoma, head and neck, liver or kidney cancer. For the CDR3, the DNA is TGCAGCGTTGAAAAGGACAGGGAGGTTAATGGCTACACCTTC. It yields the protein CSVEKDREVNGYTF. Complete variable domain (other parts from reference TRBV29-1 and TRBJ1-2): SAVISQKPSRDICQRGTSLTIQCQVDSQVTMMFWYRQQPGQSLTLIATANQGSEATYESGFVIDKFPISRPNLTFSTLTVSNMSPEDSSIYLCSVEKDREVNGYTFGSGTRLTVV.